This TCR beta chain stems from a study of blood T cell repertoires in COVID-19. Study overall: Acute and convalescent COVID-19 samples came from the United States, Italy and Spain. The cDNA or gDNA used as material had been derived from T cells, B-cell-depleted T cells, or PBMCs.

This clone was recorded a few times. The repertoire was sequenced with immunoSEQ multiplex PCR; TCRdb's copy has only in-frame clones and lacks some. This table holds 150,000 to 200,000 clones, roughly 80% found once. This CDR3 comprises 15 residues. The V and J ends lost 5 bases and 10 bases respectively, with 19 bases between them. Germline assignment: CDR1 SGDLS and CDR2 YYNGEE. Sequencing input: peripheral blood. The TCR originated in a woman in her 70s with COVID-19, enrolled during active disease. This chain connects TRBV9 to TRBJ1-6, with no clear D. The CDR3 spells CASSGLPGTGSPLHF. The CDR3 DNA reads TGTGCCAGCAGTGGTCTCCCGGGAACTGGGTCACCCCTCCACTTT. The variable domain in full, completed from reference TRBV9 and TRBJ1-6, reads DSGVTQTPKHLITATGQRVTLRCSPRSGDLSVYWYQQSLDQGLQFLIQYYNGEERAKGNILERFSAQQFPDLHSELNLSSLELGDSALYFCASSGLPGTGSPLHFGNGTRLTVT.